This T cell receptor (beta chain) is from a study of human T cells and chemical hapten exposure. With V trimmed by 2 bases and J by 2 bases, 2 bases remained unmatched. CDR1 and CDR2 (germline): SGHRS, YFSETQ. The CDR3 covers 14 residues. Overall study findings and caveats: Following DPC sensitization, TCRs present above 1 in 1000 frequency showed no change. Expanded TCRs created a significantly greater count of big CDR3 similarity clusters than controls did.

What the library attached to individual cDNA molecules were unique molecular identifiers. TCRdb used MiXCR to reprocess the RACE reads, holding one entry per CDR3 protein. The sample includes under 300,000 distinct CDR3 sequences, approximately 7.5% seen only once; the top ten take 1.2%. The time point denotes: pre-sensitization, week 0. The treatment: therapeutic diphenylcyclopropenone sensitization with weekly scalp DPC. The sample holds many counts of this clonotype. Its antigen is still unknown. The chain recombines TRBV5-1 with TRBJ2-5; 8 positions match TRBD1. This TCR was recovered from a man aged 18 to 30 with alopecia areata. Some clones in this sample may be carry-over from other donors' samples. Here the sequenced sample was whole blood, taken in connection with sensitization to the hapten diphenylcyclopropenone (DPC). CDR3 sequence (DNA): TGCGCCAGCAGCTTCCAGGGGGCTCAAGAGACCCAGTACTTC. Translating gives CASSFQGAQETQYF.